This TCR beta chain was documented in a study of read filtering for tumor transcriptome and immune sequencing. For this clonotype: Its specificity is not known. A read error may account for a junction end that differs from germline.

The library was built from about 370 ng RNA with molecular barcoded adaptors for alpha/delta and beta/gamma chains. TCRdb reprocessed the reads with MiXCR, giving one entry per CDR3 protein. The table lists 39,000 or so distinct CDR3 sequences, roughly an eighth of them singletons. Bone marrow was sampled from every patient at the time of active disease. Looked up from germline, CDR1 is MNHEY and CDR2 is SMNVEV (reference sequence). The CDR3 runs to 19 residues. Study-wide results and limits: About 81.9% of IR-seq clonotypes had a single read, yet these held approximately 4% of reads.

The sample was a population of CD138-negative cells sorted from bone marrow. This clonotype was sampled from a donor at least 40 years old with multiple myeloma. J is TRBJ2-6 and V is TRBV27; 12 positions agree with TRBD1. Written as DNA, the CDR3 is TGTGTCAGCAGTTTCTATGTCGGGACAGGGGGCGTTGGGGCCAACGTCCTGACTTTC. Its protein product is CVSSFYVGTGGVGANVLTF. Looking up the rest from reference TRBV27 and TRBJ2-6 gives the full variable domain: EAQVTQNPRYLITVTGKKLTVTCSQNMNHEYMSWYRQDPGLGLRQIYYSMNVEVTDKGDVPEGYKVSRKEKRNFPLILESPSPNQTSLYFCVSSFYVGTGGVGANVLTFGAGSRLTVL.